The next 25 T cell receptor beta chains were all read from a single sample in a study of T cells in Graves' hyperthyroidism and ophthalmopathy. TCR beta CDR3 regions were amplified from RNA transcripts. Researchers ran a first-round RT-PCR on the TCR CDR3 using the HTBI primer set. A single record per CDR3 protein comes from TCRdb applying MiXCR to the multiplex PCR reads. The sample has around 620,000 distinct CDR3 sequences, approximately 14% seen once. Sequencing was performed on blood. These receptors were collected from a young woman with Graves' ophthalmopathy.

This chain links TRBV7-8 with TRBJ2-7; 7 bases align to TRBD1. In germline, CDR1 is SGHVS, CDR2 FQNEAQ. The V gene end was trimmed by 6 bases and the J gene end by 5 bases; junction bases not matched to a gene: 13. The CDR3 has 15 amino acids. This CDR3 reads CASSPDRAHRDEQYF. The CDR3 DNA sequence: TGTGCCAGCAGTCCTGACAGGGCTCATAGGGACGAGCAGTACTTC.

The chain is built from TRBV4-1 and TRBJ2-2; possibly TRBD2 for D (6 bases). Germline CDR1 and CDR2: MGHRA and YSYEKL. V was trimmed by 2 bases and J by 6 bases, leaving 19 bases between them. CDR3 length equals 17 residues. CDR3 DNA: TGCGCCAGCAGCCAATTTACTCCAGGGAGGTCACCCGGGGAGCTGTTTTTT. Protein product: CASSQFTPGRSPGELFF.

This clonotype was recorded at least ten times. This sequence joins TRBV24-1 and TRBJ1-4; a weak D match, TRBD1 (5 bases). CDR3 length equals 15 residues. Germline loops: CDR1 KGHDR, CDR2 SFDVKD. The ends were cut back, 2 bases at V and 8 bases at J, with 14 bases in the middle. The CDR3 DNA sequence: TGTGCCACCAGTGATTCCCGACAGATGGGAGAAAAACTGTTTTTT. Translating it yields CATSDSRQMGEKLFF.

The chain uses TRBV4-1 and TRBJ2-1, with D perhaps given as TRBD1 or TRBD2 (5 bases each). This CDR3 is built from 14 residues. The germline V gene encodes CDR1 MGHRA and CDR2 YSYEKL. V gave up 4 bases and J gave up 4 bases, with 11 bases separating them. CDR3 amino acids: CASSPRDPYNEQFF. DNA for the CDR3: TGCGCCAGCAGCCCCCGGGACCCTTACAATGAGCAGTTCTTC.

V usage is TRBV12-3 or TRBV12-4 and J usage is TRBJ1-5; 7 bases agree with TRBD1. CDR3 length equals 14 residues. The trim removed 6 bases at V and 6 bases at J, leaving 8 bases unmatched. CDR3 sequence reads: CASRRPGGSQPQHF. The CDR3 bases are TGTGCCAGCAGACGGCCAGGGGGAAGTCAGCCCCAGCATTTT.

The sample holds many counts of this clonotype. The V call is TRBV28, the J call TRBJ2-7; TRBD2 matches 14 bases. The CDR3 has 18 amino acids. Trimming cost V 6 bases and J 4 bases; bases outside gene matches: 14. The germline CDR1 and CDR2 sequences are MDHEN and SYDVKM. The CDR3 DNA sequence: TGTGCCAGCAGCCCGCGGGGACTAGCGGGAGATGGCTTGTACGAGCAGTACTTC. Its protein product is CASSPRGLAGDGLYEQYF.

This CDR3 reads CASSIAGLAGGGEQFF. CDR3 in DNA: TGTGCCAGTAGTATAGCCGGACTAGCGGGAGGTGGTGAGCAGTTCTTC. The V gene is TRBV19, the J gene TRBJ2-1; 14 bases are shared with TRBD2. The CDR3 runs 16 residues. Germline loops: CDR1 LNHDA, CDR2 SQIVND (reference sequence). The V gene end was trimmed by 1 base and the J gene end by 9 bases; junction bases not matched to a gene: 5.

J is TRBJ2-1 and V is TRBV19; a weak D match, TRBD2 (5 bases). The germline V gene encodes CDR1 LNHDA and CDR2 SQIVND (reference sequence). This CDR3 is 13 amino acids long. Trimming stripped 5 bases from V and 7 bases from J, with 12 bases between. CDR3 nucleotides: TGTGCCAGTAGTTTGGACTGGCTGAATGAGCAGTTCTTC. Its protein is CASSLDWLNEQFF.

This clonotype was counted many times. This rearrangement joins TRBV7-9 to TRBJ2-1, with 7 bases fitting TRBD1. The V segment lost 8 bases and the J segment 5 bases; nucleotides outside the gene matches: 15. Germline lookup yields CDR1 SEHNR and CDR2 FQNEAQ (reference sequence). This CDR3 comprises 16 residues. The CDR3 protein is CASDRRARGQNNEQFF. CDR3 in DNA: TGTGCCAGCGACAGGCGGGCTAGGGGGCAGAACAATGAGCAGTTCTTC.

This clonotype was recorded at least ten times. V is TRBV6-1 and J is TRBJ1-5; 8 positions agree with TRBD1. Germline V lookup: CDR1 MNHNS, CDR2 SASEGT. With V trimmed by 5 bases and J by 6 bases, 6 bases remained unmatched. This CDR3 is built from 14 residues. CDR3 amino acids: CASSRQGLAQPQHF. CDR3 in DNA: TGTGCCAGCAGTAGACAGGGGCTGGCTCAGCCCCAGCATTTT.

This clonotype came up many times. V gene TRBV12-3 or TRBV12-4 combines with J gene TRBJ1-5, with D possibly matching TRBD1 (6 bases). The V end was cut by 6 bases, the J end by 0 bases, with 12 bases between. The CDR3 length is 15 residues. The DNA for the CDR3 is TGTGCCAGCAGCCCCACAGGGAGTAGCAATCAGCCCCAGCATTTT. This gives the protein CASSPTGSSNQPQHF.

This clonotype was seen a few times. The chain combines TRBV3-1 with TRBJ1-5; D gene unclear. Trimming removed 0 bases from V and 7 bases from J, with 13 bases in between. Germline V gene data show CDR1 as LGHDT and CDR2 as YNNKEL (reference sequence). CDR3 length: 15 amino acids. DNA for the CDR3: TGTGCCAGCAGCCAAGATTGGGGTCTGGGACAGCCCCAGCATTTT. This encodes CASSQDWGLGQPQHF.

This clonotype has more than one count but fewer than ten. J is TRBJ2-7 and V is TRBV9; D tentatively reads TRBD1 or TRBD2 (5 bases each). V gave up 4 bases and J gave up 2 bases, with 16 bases separating them. Germline V gives CDR1 SGDLS, CDR2 YYNGEE. The CDR3 is made up of 15 amino acids. The CDR3 DNA follows: TGTGCCAGCAGCTTGGGTGGGACGTCCACCTACGAGCAGTACTTC. This translates into CASSLGGTSTYEQYF.

This clonotype was seen repeatedly, ten times or more. J is TRBJ2-7 and V is TRBV7-9; 9 bases agree with TRBD1. V was pared by 3 bases and J by 5 bases, with 8 bases of the junction left unmatched. CDR1 and CDR2 (germline): SEHNR, FQNEAQ (reference sequence). The length of the CDR3 is 15 residues. CDR3 protein: CASSFRDRASHEQYF. The CDR3 DNA reads TGTGCCAGCAGCTTCCGGGACAGGGCATCCCACGAGCAGTACTTC.

The chain carries TRBV7-3 and TRBJ2-2, with a tentative D call TRBD1 (6 bases). CDR3 length: 18 amino acids. Germline CDR1 reads SGHTA; CDR2 reads FQGTGA. V was cut by 1 base and J by 4 bases, with 19 bases left in between. DNA for the CDR3: TGTGCCAGCAGCTTAAAGGTCAGGGGTAACTACCTCACCGGGGAGCTGTTTTTT. As protein: CASSLKVRGNYLTGELFF.

This clonotype occurred many times. V usage is TRBV6-5 and J usage is TRBJ1-5, with D perhaps matching TRBD1 (5 bases). The CDR3 is 15 residues long. Trimming took 5 bases from V and 1 from J, leaving 12 bases between them. The germline CDR1 and CDR2 sequences are MNHEY and SVGAGI. As DNA, the CDR3 is TGTGCCAGCAGTGACCGACAGTCAAGCAATCAGCCCCAGCATTTT. It yields the protein CASSDRQSSNQPQHF.

The table lists this clonotype with many counts. The chain links TRBV4-1 to TRBJ2-5; D is possibly TRBD2 (5 bases). The CDR3 is 12 amino acids. V was cut by 0 bases and J by 13 bases, with 12 bases left in between. Germline V CDR1 and CDR2: MGHRA, YSYEKL. As DNA, the CDR3 is TGCGCCAGCAGCCAAGATCCGGGGATGTGGTACTTC. It yields the protein CASSQDPGMWYF.

This chain joins TRBV20-1 and TRBJ2-2; a possible D gene is TRBD2 (5 bases). This CDR3 region has 13 residues. Germline V gene sequence: CDR1 DFQATT, CDR2 SNEGSKA (reference sequence). Trimming removed 6 bases at V and 5 bases at J, with 13 bases between. The CDR3 protein is CSATGFPTGELFF. The CDR3 region has the DNA TGCAGTGCGACGGGATTTCCTACCGGGGAGCTGTTTTTT.

The genes are TRBV20-1 and TRBJ2-5, with 14 positions matching TRBD2. Germline CDR1 and CDR2: DFQATT and SNEGSKA (reference sequence). Unmatched junction bases numbered 4, after V lost 0 bases and J lost 4 bases. The CDR3 has 16 amino acids. This CDR3 reads CSARDTGTSGGETQYF. The DNA of the CDR3 is TGCAGTGCTAGAGATACCGGGACTAGCGGGGGAGAGACCCAGTACTTC.

This clonotype was seen at least ten times. V and J are TRBV12-3 or TRBV12-4 and TRBJ1-1, with TRBD1 as a possible D gene (6 bases). V lost 7 bases, J lost 5 bases, and 14 bases lay in between. CDR3 length: 13 residues. Here the CDR3 reads CASKYGGGTEAFF. In DNA, the CDR3 is TGTGCCAGCAAGTACGGAGGGGGAACTGAAGCTTTCTTT.

The table lists this clonotype with a few counts. The rearrangement links TRBV5-4 to TRBJ2-1; TRBD2 agrees at 9 bases. J lost 9 bases, V lost 3 bases, and 10 bases had no gene match. The CDR3 totals 15 residues. Germline CDR1 is SGHNT and CDR2 is YYREEE (reference sequence). In nucleotides, the CDR3 is TGTGCCAGCAGCTCCCCAGGGACTAGCTTGGGTGAGCAGTTCTTC. It specifies CASSSPGTSLGEQFF.

The chain has TRBV7-2 and TRBJ2-7; 11 positions agree with TRBD1. The junction had 6 bases not matched to a gene; V was cut back by 5 bases and J by 6 bases. Per the germline V gene, CDR1 is SGHTA and CDR2 is FQGNSA. This CDR3 contains 14 residues. CDR3 nucleotides: TGTGCCAGCAGCGCGGGACAGGGGGTGGGCGAGCAGTACTTC. Translating it yields CASSAGQGVGEQYF.

This clonotype was detected ten times or more. V is TRBV28 and J is TRBJ2-7; 7 nucleotides align to TRBD1. V gave up 5 bases and J gave up 7 bases; unmatched junction bases: 8. This CDR3 region has 13 residues. The germline V gene encodes CDR1 MDHEN and CDR2 SYDVKM. This CDR3 is CASSTTGAREQYF. DNA for the CDR3: TGTGCCAGCAGTACCACAGGGGCCCGGGAGCAGTACTTC. The full variable domain, in which reference TRBV28 and TRBJ2-7 provide the parts outside the CDR3, is DVKVTQSSRYLVKRTGEKVFLECVQDMDHENMFWYRQDPGLGLRLIYFSYDVKMKEKGDIPEGYSVSREKKERFSLILESASTNQTSMYLCASSTTGAREQYFGPGTRLTVT.

This clonotype was seen repeatedly, ten times or more. The rearrangement uses TRBV12-3 or TRBV12-4 and TRBJ1-3; no definite D call. The CDR3 spans 17 residues. Deletions cut 6 bases from V and 0 bases from J, with 18 bases between. The CDR3 DNA reads TGTGCCAGCAGGACGGCAGCCTCCTCGGACTCTGGAAACACCATATATTTT. Translation: CASRTAASSDSGNTIYF.

In its sample, this clonotype was seen many times. A read error may produce the germline difference seen at one junction end. The J gene is TRBJ1-1, the V gene TRBV3-1; D ambiguous. This CDR3 is 17 amino acids long. The germline V gene has CDR1 LGHDT and CDR2 YNNKEL (reference sequence). The CDR3 protein is CASGQETSGRQNTEAFF. CDR3 in DNA: TGTGCCAGCGGCCAAGAAACATCCGGACGGCAGAACACTGAAGCTTTCTTT.